Detailed here is one T cell receptor (beta chain). This clone is a singleton in its sample. The specificity of this receptor is unknown. No base quality values were provided; no much bigger clone lies one nucleotide off. The CDR3 regions of human TCRbeta chains were analyzed by immunosequencing. The source study handled its data this way. Repertoire TCRs were checked for matches against a reference library of SARS-CoV-2-specific TCRs that had been generated using the MIRA antigen-specificity platform. Breadth was defined as the fraction of unique TCRs that were SARS-CoV-2-associated. Depth was defined as the fraction of total T cells that were SARS-CoV-2-associated. Using the MIRA data, every spike-specific TCR was mapped to the spike region that the TCR reacted to and assigned to either a CD4 or a CD8 class. Log10-transformed breadth and depth values were compared by one-way ANOVA with Sidak's multiple comparisons tests. TCRdb's version of the immuneACCESS table is confined to in-frame rearrangements and falls short of the full clone set. An unresolved V gene accounts for under half of the shortfall where checked; the remainder is of unknown origin. The V and J calls and the clone size are those of that table, but D and trimming were determined from the DNA. The sample table records roughly 200,000 clones; more than 85% of these occur just once. The ten top clones hold 3% to 3.5% of the sample.

The sample originates from a study of T cell responses to AZD1222 COVID-19 vaccine (dated by TCRdb to 2020 to 2022). Turning to the overall study: TCR sequencing covered over 230 trial participants: 200 to 220 given two doses of AZD1222 and around 26 given two doses of MenACWY control vaccine. Enrollment into the trials was organized by age into subgroups of 18-55, 56-69 and 70-plus years, and those subgroups contained 148, 28 and 57 TCR-sequenced participants, respectively.

General findings and caveats noted by the study authors: Participants were mostly white British and included more females than males, and it was suggested by the authors that clonal diversity may have been underestimated. Epitopes outside the regions mutated in the B.1.351 and B.1.1.7 variants were reportedly recognized by nearly half of the unique spike-specific TCRs. After two AZD1222 doses, spike-specific TCR breadth and depth were significantly higher than at day 0 and than in MenACWY recipients. Vaccine-associated CD4 TCRs spanned the whole spike protein, with dominant responses in regions 160-218 and 743-854. In the small 56-69-year group, the increase in depth fell short of significance, most likely because of low power. Only five to seven AZD1222 recipients were SARS-CoV-2 seropositive at baseline, limiting conclusions about previously exposed vaccinees. Because no day 14 peak-response samples were available, the repertoires could be characterized only after the peak T cell response.

This specimen's time point label, per the study, means: about 28 days (+/-7) after the second vaccine dose. AZD1222 recipients whose second dose came at about 4 weeks and those whose second dose came at about 12 weeks were combined into one group, since spike-specific TCR depth and breadth did not differ between the two schedules. Samples from vaccinated people were obtained from the UK trials COV001 and COV002, which included a single-blind randomized controlled phase 2/3 trial of AZD1222 (ChAdOx1 nCoV-19) in healthy adults. For TCRbeta chain sequencing, PBMC samples were collected from trial participants at day 0 and at day 28 after the second dose. Trimming accounts for 6 bases at V and 1 base at J, while the number of junction bases matched to no gene is 5. There are 14 amino acids in the CDR3, from cysteine to phenylalanine inclusive. Only the CDR3 DNA is retained, 42 bases long and in frame from the first base. The germline V gene supplies CDR1 MDHEN and CDR2 SYDVKM.

The sequences come from peripheral blood, collected 28 days after the second AZD1222 dose. The sequence came from an adult who received the AZD1222 COVID-19 vaccine. The chain links TRBV28 with TRBJ1-1, and TRBD1 aligns with 7 junction nucleotides. The CDR3 is CASSPGTANTEAFF. The nucleotide sequence is given as TGTGCCAGCAGCCCCGGGACAGCGAACACTGAAGCTTTCTTT.